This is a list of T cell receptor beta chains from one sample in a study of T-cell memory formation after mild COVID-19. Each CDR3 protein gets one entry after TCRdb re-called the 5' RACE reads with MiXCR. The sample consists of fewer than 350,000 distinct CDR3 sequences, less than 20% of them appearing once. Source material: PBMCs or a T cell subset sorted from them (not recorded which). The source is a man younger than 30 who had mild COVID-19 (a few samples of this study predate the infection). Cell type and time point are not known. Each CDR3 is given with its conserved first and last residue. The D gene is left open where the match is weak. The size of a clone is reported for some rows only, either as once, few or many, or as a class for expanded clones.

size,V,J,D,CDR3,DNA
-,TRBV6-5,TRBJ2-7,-,CASTQPGGMEQYF,TGTGCCAGCACCCAACCCGGGGGAATGGAGCAGTACTTC
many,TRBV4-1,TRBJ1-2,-,CASSQFRRDTRNYGYTF,TGCGCCAGCAGCCAATTTCGTAGGGATACCCGCAACTATGGCTACACCTTC
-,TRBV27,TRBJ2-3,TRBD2,CASSRKGLGTSGSTDTQYF,TGTGCCAGCAGTAGAAAGGGCCTCGGGACTAGCGGCAGCACAGATACGCAGTATTTT
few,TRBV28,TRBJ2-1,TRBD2,CASSLLVGGGSEANEQFF,TGTGCCAGCAGTTTATTGGTTGGCGGGGGGTCCGAAGCAAATGAGCAGTTCTTC
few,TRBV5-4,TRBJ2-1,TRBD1,CASSLGQGRTVDEQFF,TGTGCCAGCAGCTTGGGACAGGGGAGGACGGTGGATGAGCAGTTCTTC
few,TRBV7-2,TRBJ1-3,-,CASSQRFSGHPGENTIYF,TGTGCCAGCAGCCAGCGTTTTTCGGGACACCCGGGGGAAAACACCATATATTTT
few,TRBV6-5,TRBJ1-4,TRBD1,CASSPGGGLSKKLFF,TGTGCCAGCAGTCCAGGGGGGGGACTAAGTAAAAAACTGTTTTTT
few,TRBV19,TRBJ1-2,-,CASSILASDGYTF,TGTGCCAGTAGTATCCTGGCATCAGATGGCTACACCTTC
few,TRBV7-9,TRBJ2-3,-,CASSPADTDTQYF,TGTGCCAGCAGCCCCGCGGACACAGATACGCAGTATTTT
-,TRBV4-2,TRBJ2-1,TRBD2,CASSQERLADTEQFF,TGTGCCAGCAGCCAAGAACGTCTAGCGGACACCGAGCAGTTCTTC
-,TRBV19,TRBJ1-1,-,CASSIRQDGGTEAFF,TGTGCCAGTAGTATCCGACAGGATGGGGGCACTGAAGCTTTCTTT
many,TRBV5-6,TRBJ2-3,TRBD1,CASSSDRDPSHADPRRVTDTQYF,TGTGCCAGCAGCTCCGACAGGGATCCTAGTCACGCCGATCCTCGAAGGGTCACAGATACGCAGTATTTT
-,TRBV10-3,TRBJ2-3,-,CATREPSTDTQYF,TGTGCGACTAGGGAGCCTAGCACAGATACGCAGTATTTT
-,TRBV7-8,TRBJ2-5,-,CASSLLPLGGWETQYF,TGTGCCAGCAGCTTGTTACCTCTAGGGGGTTGGGAGACCCAGTACTTC